The clone carrying this T cell receptor beta chain came up a few times. These data are taken from a study of beta chain features in type 1 diabetes. There are 15 residues in the CDR3. With 0 bases removed from V and 3 bases from J, the gap between germline ends came to 11 bases. CDR1 and CDR2 (germline): SEHNR, FQNEAQ (reference sequence). Of the isolated RNA, all was reverse transcribed, and so the sequenced material was expressed TCRB transcripts. The table came from immunoSEQ multiplex PCR; TCRdb's copy has only in-frame clones and leaves some out. The sample has about 370,000 clones; approximately 15% are singletons.

The sequence was obtained from a woman between 18 and 29 years old in good health. The rearrangement uses TRBV7-9 and TRBJ1-1; perhaps TRBD1 as D (5 bases). Sequenced material: naive CD4+ T cells from blood. CDR3 in DNA: TGTGCCAGCAGCTTAGCAGGGGTCGGGTACACTGAAGCTTTCTTT. Translation: CASSLAGVGYTEAFF.